What follows are 18 T cell receptor beta chains derived from one specimen sequenced in a study of blood T cell repertoires in COVID-19. This table comes from immunoSEQ multiplex PCR, and its TCRdb copy is limited to in-frame clones, with some not included. The sample has about 86,000 clones, around 80% seen once; the top ten hold 31%. Source material: peripheral blood. The receptor set was obtained from a woman of 80 years or more with active or convalescent COVID-19.

The chain employs TRBV5-5 and TRBJ1-2; 9 bases fit TRBD1. J was trimmed by 7 bases and V by 5 bases; bases with no gene match: 12. This CDR3 has 15 amino acids. Germline CDR1 reads SGHKS; CDR2 reads YYEKEE (reference sequence). CDR3: CASSPTGQGFFGYTF. The CDR3 DNA reads TGTGCCAGCAGTCCTACCGGACAGGGGTTTTTTGGCTACACCTTC.

V usage is TRBV5-1 and J usage is TRBJ2-5; 8 bases fit TRBD2. The length of the CDR3 is 17 residues. CDR1 and CDR2 from the germline V gene are SGHRS and YFSETQ. J gave up 5 bases and V 5 bases, and 17 bases lay outside the gene matches. CDR3 region: CASSSVGVTSALETQYF. The CDR3 bases are TGCGCCAGCAGTTCCGTCGGGGTGACTAGCGCCCTGGAGACCCAGTACTTC.

The gene calls are TRBV24-1 and TRBJ1-4, with D tentatively TRBD1 (6 bases). CDR3 length: 15 amino acids. Deletions cut 4 bases from V and 8 bases from J, with 16 bases between. The germline V gene has CDR1 KGHDR and CDR2 SFDVKD. CDR3 protein: CATSEGGRSREKLFF. The CDR3 DNA reads TGTGCCACCAGTGAGGGGGGGCGGTCACGAGAAAAACTGTTTTTT.

The chain links TRBV10-3 to TRBJ2-3; 8 nucleotides align to TRBD2. V was pared by 6 bases and J by 2 bases, with 4 bases of the junction left unmatched. CDR3 length equals 14 residues. Germline-derived CDR1 and CDR2 are ENHRY and SYGVKD. CDR3 sequence (DNA): TGTGCCATCAGCTTTAGCGGGAACACAGATACGCAGTATTTT. Amino acids: CAISFSGNTDTQYF.

This rearrangement joins TRBV5-4 to TRBJ2-2; 9 bases match TRBD2. In germline, CDR1 is SGHNT, CDR2 YYREEE (reference sequence). Trimming took 2 bases from V and 4 from J; bases not matched to a gene: 3. This CDR3 has 15 residues. CDR3 loop: CASSFGGGATGELFF. The DNA for the CDR3 is TGTGCCAGCAGCTTTGGCGGGGGGGCCACCGGGGAGCTGTTTTTT.

The chain carries TRBV2 and TRBJ2-3, with 8 bases fitting TRBD1. The junction had 10 bases not matched to a gene; V was cut back by 6 bases and J by 2 bases. CDR3 length: 16 amino acids. Per germline, CDR1 SNHLY and CDR2 FYNNEI. The CDR3 sequence is CASRAKTGVNTDTQYF. DNA of the CDR3: TGTGCCAGCAGAGCAAAGACAGGGGTGAACACAGATACGCAGTATTTT.

The rearrangement links TRBV6-6 to TRBJ1-1; 9 bases are a match to TRBD1. Germline trimming cut 6 bases from V and 7 bases from J; bases unmatched to any gene: 9. Germline values: CDR1 MNHNY, CDR2 SVGAGI (reference sequence). The CDR3 consists of 14 residues. CDR3: CASRPTTGGIEAFF. CDR3 bases: TGTGCCAGCAGACCCACCACAGGGGGCATTGAAGCTTTCTTT.

This chain uses TRBV5-4 with TRBJ1-1, with a tentative D call TRBD1 (5 bases). Trimming removed 4 bases at V and 4 bases at J, with 17 bases between. Germline-derived CDR1 and CDR2 are SGHNT and YYREEE (reference sequence). This CDR3 has 15 residues. CDR3 coding DNA: TGTGCCAGCAGCCCCACATTGGCCAGGGTCACTGAAGCTTTCTTT. This codes for CASSPTLARVTEAFF.

The chain is built from TRBV3-1 (or the pseudogene TRBV3-2) and TRBJ1-3; 7 bases line up with TRBD1. Trimming took 4 bases from V and 0 from J; bases not matched to a gene: 0. Germline V gives CDR1 LGHDT, CDR2 YNNKEL (reference sequence). The CDR3 sequence is 14 residues long. The CDR3 region has the DNA TGTGCCAGCAGCCGACAGGGCTCTGGAAACACCATATATTTT. Protein sequence: CASSRQGSGNTIYF.

J is TRBJ2-3 and V is TRBV3-1 (or the pseudogene TRBV3-2); 7 bases align to TRBD2. Per the germline V gene, CDR1 is LGHDT and CDR2 is YNNKEL (reference sequence). The trim removed 1 base at V and 4 bases at J, leaving 8 bases unmatched. The CDR3 is 16 amino acids. In nucleotides, the CDR3 is TGTGCCAGCAGCCAAGCTAAGGTCGGGGGGTCAGATACGCAGTATTTT. Residues: CASSQAKVGGSDTQYF.

The chain links TRBV28 to TRBJ2-1; TRBD2 aligns across 8 bases. After removal of 8 bases from V and 4 bases from J, the junction contained 7 bases not matched to a gene. The CDR3 sequence is 14 residues long. Germline CDR1 reads MDHEN; CDR2 reads SYDVKM. The CDR3 DNA reads TGTGCCAGCGCCCTAGCGGGTCTATACAATGAGCAGTTCTTC. The encoded protein is CASALAGLYNEQFF.

This chain links TRBV7-2 with TRBJ2-7; TRBD1 matches 10 bases. Losses at the gene ends were 5 bases for V and 1 base for J; bases not matched to a gene: 5. Germline CDR1 is SGHTA and CDR2 is FQGNSA. This CDR3 is 15 amino acids long. The CDR3 DNA is TGTGCCAGCAGCCCCTGGACAGGGGGATCCTACGAGCAGTACTTC. This gives the protein CASSPWTGGSYEQYF.

This chain connects TRBV12-3 or TRBV12-4 to TRBJ1-1; TRBD1 is a possible D gene (5 bases). The CDR3 totals 13 residues. V lost 6 bases and J 4 bases, leaving 12 bases between the germline ends. The CDR3 DNA reads TGTGCCAGCAGCCCCTTGCAGGGCACTGAAGCTTTCTTT. It translates to CASSPLQGTEAFF.

The J gene is TRBJ1-2, the V gene TRBV6-5, with 8 bases fitting TRBD1. V lost 8 bases to trimming and J lost 8 bases; unmatched junction nucleotides: 13. This CDR3 is 14 amino acids long. Germline CDR1 MNHEY, CDR2 SVGAGI. The chain's CDR3 is CASGYRDRFRGYTF. CDR3 coding DNA: TGTGCCAGCGGGTACAGGGACAGGTTTCGAGGCTACACCTTC.

The count of this clone is one. The chain carries TRBV6-6 and TRBJ2-1, with D possibly being TRBD1 (6 bases). The CDR3 sequence is 13 residues long. In germline, CDR1 is MNHNY, CDR2 SVGAGI (reference sequence). The V and J ends lost 4 bases and 9 bases respectively, with 13 bases between them. The CDR3 DNA is TGTGCCAGCAGTTTCAATACAGGGACTGAGCAGTTCTTC. Translating it yields CASSFNTGTEQFF.

This chain connects TRBV7-3 to TRBJ1-6; no clear D gene. With 6 bases removed from V and 0 bases from J, the gap between germline ends came to 3 bases. The CDR3 runs to 13 residues. Germline CDR1 and CDR2: SGHTA and FQGTGA. CDR3 protein: CASSRSYNSPLHF. DNA for the CDR3: TGTGCCAGCAGTCGCTCCTATAATTCACCCCTCCACTTT.

The CDR3 nucleotides read TGTGCCAGCCGGGGGGGAACCTACGAGCAGTACTTC. This translates into CASRGGTYEQYF. The chain uses TRBV28 and TRBJ2-7; TRBD2 matches at 8 bases. Germline-derived CDR1 and CDR2 are MDHEN and SYDVKM. V lost 8 bases, J lost 2 bases, and 2 bases stayed unmatched. The CDR3 spans 12 residues. Full variable domain (missing parts from reference TRBV28 and TRBJ2-7): DVKVTQSSRYLVKRTGEKVFLECVQDMDHENMFWYRQDPGLGLRLIYFSYDVKMKEKGDIPEGYSVSREKKERFSLILESASTNQTSMYLCASRGGTYEQYFGPGTRLTVT.

J is TRBJ1-3 and V is TRBV19, with 7 bases fitting TRBD1. J was trimmed by 3 bases and V by 3 bases; bases with no gene match: 8. Germline V gene sequence: CDR1 LNHDA, CDR2 SQIVND (reference sequence). The CDR3 is 16 residues long. The CDR3 nucleotides are TGTGCCAGTAGTATCTCGCGGTCAGGGGGTGGAAACACCATATATTTT. As protein: CASSISRSGGGNTIYF.